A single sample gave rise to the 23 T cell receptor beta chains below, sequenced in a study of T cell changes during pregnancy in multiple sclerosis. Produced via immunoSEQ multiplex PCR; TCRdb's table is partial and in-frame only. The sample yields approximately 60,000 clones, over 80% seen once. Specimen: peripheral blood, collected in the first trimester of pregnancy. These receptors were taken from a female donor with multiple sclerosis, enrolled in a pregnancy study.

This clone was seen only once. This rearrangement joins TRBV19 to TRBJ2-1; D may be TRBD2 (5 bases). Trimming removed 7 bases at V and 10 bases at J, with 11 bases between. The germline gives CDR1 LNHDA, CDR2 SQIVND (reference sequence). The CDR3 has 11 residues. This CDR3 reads CASTGGREQFF. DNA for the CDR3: TGTGCCAGTACCGGAGGACGGGAGCAGTTCTTC.

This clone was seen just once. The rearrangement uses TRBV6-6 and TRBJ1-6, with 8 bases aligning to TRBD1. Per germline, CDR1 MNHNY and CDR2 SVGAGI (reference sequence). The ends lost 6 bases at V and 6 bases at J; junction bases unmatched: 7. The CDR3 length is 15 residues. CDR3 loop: CASRGDRNLNSPLHF. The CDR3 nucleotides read TGTGCCAGCAGGGGGGACAGGAATCTTAATTCACCCCTCCACTTT.

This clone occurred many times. CDR3: CASSLGPVSRTSTDTQYF. The CDR3 DNA is TGTGCCAGCAGCTTAGGCCCCGTGTCTCGCACAAGCACAGATACGCAGTATTTT. This chain uses TRBV11-2 with TRBJ2-3, with D uncertain. The CDR3 runs to 18 residues. Germline CDR1 SGHAT, CDR2 FQNNGV. Trimming removed 1 base from V and 0 bases from J, with 17 bases in between.

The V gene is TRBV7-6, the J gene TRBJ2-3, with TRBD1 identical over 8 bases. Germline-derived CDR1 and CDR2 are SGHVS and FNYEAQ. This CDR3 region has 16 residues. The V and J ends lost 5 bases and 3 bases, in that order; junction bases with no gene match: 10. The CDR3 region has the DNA TGTGCCAGCAGCGCAGGTGGGACAGGTCGAACAGATACGCAGTATTTT. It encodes CASSAGGTGRTDTQYF.

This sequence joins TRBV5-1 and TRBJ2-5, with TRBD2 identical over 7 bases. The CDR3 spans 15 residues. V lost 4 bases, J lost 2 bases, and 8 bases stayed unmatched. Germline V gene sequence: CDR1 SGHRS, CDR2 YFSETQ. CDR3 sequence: CASSVSSGGQETQYF. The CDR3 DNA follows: TGCGCCAGCAGCGTATCTAGCGGTGGACAAGAGACCCAGTACTTC. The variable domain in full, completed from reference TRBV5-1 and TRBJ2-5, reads KAGVTQTPRYLIKTRGQQVTLSCSPISGHRSVSWYQQTPGQGLQFLFEYFSETQRNKGNFPGRFSGRQFSNSRSEMNVSTLELGDSALYLCASSVSSGGQETQYFGPGTRLLVL.

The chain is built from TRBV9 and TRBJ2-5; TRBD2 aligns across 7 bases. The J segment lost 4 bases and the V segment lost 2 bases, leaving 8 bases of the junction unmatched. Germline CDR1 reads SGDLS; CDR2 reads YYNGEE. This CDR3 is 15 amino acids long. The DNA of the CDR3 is TGTGCCAGCAGCGTGTCTCCGGGGGGAGGAGAGACCCAGTACTTC. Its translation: CASSVSPGGGETQYF. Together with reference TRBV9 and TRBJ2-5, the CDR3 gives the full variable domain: DSGVTQTPKHLITATGQRVTLRCSPRSGDLSVYWYQQSLDQGLQFLIQYYNGEERAKGNILERFSAQQFPDLHSELNLSSLELGDSALYFCASSVSPGGGETQYFGPGTRLLVL.

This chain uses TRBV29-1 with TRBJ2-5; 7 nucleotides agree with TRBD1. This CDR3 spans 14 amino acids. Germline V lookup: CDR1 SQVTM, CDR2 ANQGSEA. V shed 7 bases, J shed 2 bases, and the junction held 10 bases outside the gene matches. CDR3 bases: TGCAGCGCCGACCGGGACAGACGACAAGAGACCCAGTACTTC. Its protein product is CSADRDRRQETQYF.

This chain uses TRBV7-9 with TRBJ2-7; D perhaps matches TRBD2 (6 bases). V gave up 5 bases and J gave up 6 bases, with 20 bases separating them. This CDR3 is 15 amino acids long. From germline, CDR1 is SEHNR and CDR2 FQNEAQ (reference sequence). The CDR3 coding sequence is TGTGCCAGCAGCCTTAGCGGCCACCCGCTCCGCGAGCAGTACTTC. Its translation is CASSLSGHPLREQYF.

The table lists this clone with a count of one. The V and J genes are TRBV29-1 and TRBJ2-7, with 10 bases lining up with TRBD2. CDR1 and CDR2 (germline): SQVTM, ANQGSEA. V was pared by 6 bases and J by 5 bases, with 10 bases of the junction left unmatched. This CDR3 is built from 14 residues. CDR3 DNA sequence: TGCAGCGTCACCCTTAGCGGGAGGTCCGACGAGCAGTACTTC. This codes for CSVTLSGRSDEQYF.

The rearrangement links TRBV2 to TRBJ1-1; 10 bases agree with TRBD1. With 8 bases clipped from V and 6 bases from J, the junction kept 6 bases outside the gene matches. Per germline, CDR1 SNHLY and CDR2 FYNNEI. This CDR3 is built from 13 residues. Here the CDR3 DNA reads TGTGCCAGCCTTGACAGGGGGCGAGCTGAAGCTTTCTTT. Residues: CASLDRGRAEAFF.

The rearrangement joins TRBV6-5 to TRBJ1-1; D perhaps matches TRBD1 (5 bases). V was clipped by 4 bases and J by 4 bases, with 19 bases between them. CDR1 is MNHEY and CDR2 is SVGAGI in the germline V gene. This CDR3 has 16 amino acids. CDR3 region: CASSSYFVGQGTEAFF. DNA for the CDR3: TGTGCCAGCAGTTCCTACTTCGTCGGTCAGGGCACTGAAGCTTTCTTT.

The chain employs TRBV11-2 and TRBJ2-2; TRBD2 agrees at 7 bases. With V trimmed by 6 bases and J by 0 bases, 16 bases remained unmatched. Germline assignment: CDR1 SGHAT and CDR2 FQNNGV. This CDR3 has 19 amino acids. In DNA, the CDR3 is TGTGCCAGCAGGTCGACTTTCTTACTAGCGAGCGCGAACACCGGGGAGCTGTTTTTT. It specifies CASRSTFLLASANTGELFF.

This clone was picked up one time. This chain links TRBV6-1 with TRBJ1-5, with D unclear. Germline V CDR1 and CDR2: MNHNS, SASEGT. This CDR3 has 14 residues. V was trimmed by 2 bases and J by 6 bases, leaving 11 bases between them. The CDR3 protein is CASSERGNSQPQHF. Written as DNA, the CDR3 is TGTGCCAGCAGTGAAAGAGGGAACAGTCAGCCCCAGCATTTT.

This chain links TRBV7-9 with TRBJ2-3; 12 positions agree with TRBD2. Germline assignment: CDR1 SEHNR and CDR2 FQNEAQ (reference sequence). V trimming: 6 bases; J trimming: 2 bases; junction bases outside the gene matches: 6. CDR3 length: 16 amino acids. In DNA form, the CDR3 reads TGTGCCAGCAGGGGAACTAGCGGGGGGTACACAGATACGCAGTATTTT. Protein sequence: CASRGTSGGYTDTQYF.

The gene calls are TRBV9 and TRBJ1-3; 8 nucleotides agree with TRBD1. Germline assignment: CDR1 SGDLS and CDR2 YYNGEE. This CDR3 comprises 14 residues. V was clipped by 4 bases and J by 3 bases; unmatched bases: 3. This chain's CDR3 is CASSPGTGGNTIYF. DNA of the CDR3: TGTGCCAGCAGCCCCGGGACAGGTGGAAACACCATATATTTT. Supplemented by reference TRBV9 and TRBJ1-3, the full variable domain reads DSGVTQTPKHLITATGQRVTLRCSPRSGDLSVYWYQQSLDQGLQFLIQYYNGEERAKGNILERFSAQQFPDLHSELNLSSLELGDSALYFCASSPGTGGNTIYFGEGSWLTVV.

The CDR3 coding sequence is TGTGCCAGTAGTTCCGGACAGGGGGGTGGAAACACCATATATTTT. This translates into CASSSGQGGGNTIYF. The gene calls are TRBV19 and TRBJ1-3; 10 positions agree with TRBD1. CDR3 length equals 15 residues. Germline V gene sequence: CDR1 LNHDA, CDR2 SQIVND (reference sequence). The J segment lost 3 bases and the V segment lost 5 bases, leaving 4 bases of the junction unmatched. The full variable domain, its missing parts supplied by reference TRBV19 and TRBJ1-3, is DGGITQSPKYLFRKEGQNVTLSCEQNLNHDAMYWYRQDPGQGLRLIYYSQIVNDFQKGDIAEGYSVSREKKESFPLTVTSAQKNPTAFYLCASSSGQGGGNTIYFGEGSWLTVV.

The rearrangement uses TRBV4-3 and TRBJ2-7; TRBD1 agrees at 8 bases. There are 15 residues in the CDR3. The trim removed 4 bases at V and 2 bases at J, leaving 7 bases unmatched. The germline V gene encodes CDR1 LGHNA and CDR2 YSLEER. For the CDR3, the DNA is TGCGCCAGCAGCCCGACGGGACAGGCCACCTACGAGCAGTACTTC. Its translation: CASSPTGQATYEQYF.

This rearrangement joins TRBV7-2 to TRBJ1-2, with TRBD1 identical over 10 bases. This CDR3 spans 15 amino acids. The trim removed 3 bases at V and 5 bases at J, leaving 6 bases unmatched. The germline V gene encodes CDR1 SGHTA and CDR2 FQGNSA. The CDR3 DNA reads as TGTGCCAGCAGCTTGACAGGGGGCACCAAATATGGCTACACCTTC. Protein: CASSLTGGTKYGYTF.

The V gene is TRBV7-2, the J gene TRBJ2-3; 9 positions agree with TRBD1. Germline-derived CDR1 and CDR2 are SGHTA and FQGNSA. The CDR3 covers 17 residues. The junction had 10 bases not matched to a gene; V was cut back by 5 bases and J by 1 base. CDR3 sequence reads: CASSPGTGGEGTDTQYF. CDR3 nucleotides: TGTGCCAGCAGCCCCGGCACAGGGGGCGAGGGCACAGATACGCAGTATTTT.

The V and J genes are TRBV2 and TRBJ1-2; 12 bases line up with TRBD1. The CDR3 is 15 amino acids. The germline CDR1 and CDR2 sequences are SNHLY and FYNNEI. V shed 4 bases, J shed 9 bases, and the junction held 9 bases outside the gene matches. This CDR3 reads CASSAVGTGGSSYTF. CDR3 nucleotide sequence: TGTGCCAGCAGTGCCGTTGGGACAGGGGGCTCTAGCTACACCTTC.

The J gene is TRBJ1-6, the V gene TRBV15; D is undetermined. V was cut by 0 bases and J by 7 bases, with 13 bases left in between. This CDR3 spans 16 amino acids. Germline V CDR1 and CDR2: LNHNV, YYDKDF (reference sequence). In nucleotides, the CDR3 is TGTGCCACCAGCAGAGATGAATTCTCGGGAAATTCACCCCTCCACTTT. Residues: CATSRDEFSGNSPLHF.

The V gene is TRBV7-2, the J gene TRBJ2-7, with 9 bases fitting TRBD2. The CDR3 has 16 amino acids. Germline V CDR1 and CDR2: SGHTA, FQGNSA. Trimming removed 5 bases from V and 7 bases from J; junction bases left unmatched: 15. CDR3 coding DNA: TGTGCCAGCAGCCCCTCAGCGAGCGGGAGGTCCGGTGAGCAGTACTTC. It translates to CASSPSASGRSGEQYF. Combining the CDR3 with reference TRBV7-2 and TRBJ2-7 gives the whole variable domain GAGVSQSPSNKVTEKGKDVELRCDPISGHTALYWYRQSLGQGLEFLIYFQGNSAPDKSGLPSDRFSAERTGGSVSTLTIQRTQQEDSAVYLCASSPSASGRSGEQYFGPGTRLTVT.

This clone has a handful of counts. CDR3 amino acids: CASGSIGGATAFF. The CDR3 DNA is TGTGCTAGTGGTTCCATAGGAGGGGCTACAGCTTTCTTT. The V and J genes are TRBV12-5 and TRBJ1-1, with a possible D match to TRBD1 (5 bases). The V and J ends lost 4 bases and 10 bases respectively, with 16 bases between them. CDR1 is LGHNT and CDR2 is FRNRAP in the germline V gene. CDR3 length: 13 amino acids.